The 32 T cell receptor beta chains listed next were all sequenced from one sample in a study of beta chain features in type 1 diabetes. Expressed TCRB transcripts were sequenced, since all the RNA that had been isolated was reverse transcribed. Sequencing was performed with immunoSEQ multiplex PCR; in TCRdb, only in-frame clones are kept and a portion is missing. Among around 200,000 clones listed, about 13% were seen once. The sample comprised central memory CD4+ T cells from blood. These receptors were taken from a woman aged 18-29 years in good health.

This clone was observed a few times. This chain connects TRBV28 to TRBJ2-1, with TRBD2 matching over 13 bases. Trimming at V came to 4 bases and at J to 9 bases, leaving 12 bases not matched to a gene. CDR1 and CDR2 from the germline V gene are MDHEN and SYDVKM. The CDR3 covers 17 residues. The CDR3 nucleotides are TGTGCCAGCAGTTACGGGACTAGCGGGATAAGTGGGGGTGAGCAGTTCTTC. Its protein is CASSYGTSGISGGEQFF. Combining the CDR3 with reference TRBV28 and TRBJ2-1 gives the whole variable domain DVKVTQSSRYLVKRTGEKVFLECVQDMDHENMFWYRQDPGLGLRLIYFSYDVKMKEKGDIPEGYSVSREKKERFSLILESASTNQTSMYLCASSYGTSGISGGEQFFGPGTRLTVL.

Only a few counts were recorded for this clone. The V gene is TRBV27, the J gene TRBJ2-1, with D perhaps matching TRBD2 (6 bases). The CDR3 extends over 19 amino acids. V was shortened by 4 bases and J by 2 bases, with 24 bases between the two germline ends. From germline, CDR1 is MNHEY and CDR2 SMNVEV (reference sequence). This chain's CDR3 is CASSSRAMVADPPYNEQFF. The CDR3 DNA follows: TGTGCCAGCAGTTCCCGGGCTATGGTAGCGGATCCTCCCTACAATGAGCAGTTCTTC.

This clone has a handful of counts. The chain has TRBV28 and TRBJ2-2; D may be TRBD1 (5 bases). CDR3 size: 16 residues. Trimming stripped 3 bases from V and 7 bases from J, with 18 bases between. Germline V gene data show CDR1 as MDHEN and CDR2 as SYDVKM. The CDR3 protein is CASSFSQGYLGGELFF. CDR3 nucleotide sequence: TGTGCCAGCAGTTTCTCCCAGGGTTACTTGGGCGGGGAGCTGTTTTTT.

The chain combines TRBV11-2 with TRBJ2-2, with 14 bases aligning to TRBD2. The CDR3 is 18 residues long. Germline CDR1 and CDR2: SGHAT and FQNNGV. Trimming removed 5 bases from V and 5 bases from J; junction bases left unmatched: 10. The CDR3 DNA sequence: TGTGCCAGCAGCGCGGGACTAGCGGGAGTTTGGGTTACCGGGGAGCTGTTTTTT. This codes for CASSAGLAGVWVTGELFF.

In this sample, this clone turned up a few times. This chain uses TRBV28 with TRBJ2-2, with 9 bases that match TRBD2. In germline, CDR1 is MDHEN, CDR2 SYDVKM. The V segment lost 1 base and the J segment 6 bases; nucleotides outside the gene matches: 6. The CDR3 is 16 residues long. CDR3 sequence: CASSLLGGRAAGELFF. CDR3 nucleotides: TGTGCCAGCAGTTTATTGGGCGGGAGGGCCGCCGGGGAGCTGTTTTTT.

Comments on this clone: Other DNA sequences in the same sample also yield this CDR3. V and J are TRBV19 and TRBJ2-7; 9 bases map to TRBD2. With V trimmed by 3 bases and J by 2 bases, 5 bases remained unmatched. This CDR3 is built from 15 residues. CDR1 and CDR2 (germline): LNHDA, SQIVND (reference sequence). CDR3 sequence: CASSIQTSGAYEQYF. Written as DNA, the CDR3 is TGTGCCAGTAGTATTCAGACTAGCGGAGCCTACGAGCAGTACTTC.

The sample holds a few counts of this clone. V usage is TRBV28 and J usage is TRBJ1-5, with 11 positions matching TRBD1. Germline-derived CDR1 and CDR2 are MDHEN and SYDVKM. The V gene end was trimmed by 5 bases and the J gene end by 6 bases; junction bases not matched to a gene: 9. This CDR3 comprises 16 residues. The CDR3 is CASSPPGQGVGQPQHF. Here the CDR3 DNA reads TGTGCCAGCAGTCCACCGGGACAGGGGGTTGGTCAGCCCCAGCATTTT.

This clone has a handful of counts. The chain couples TRBV2 to TRBJ1-4; the match to TRBD1 covers 9 bases. Germline V gives CDR1 SNHLY, CDR2 FYNNEI. Losses at the gene ends were 6 bases for V and 5 bases for J; bases not matched to a gene: 4. This CDR3 region has 14 residues. The CDR3 is CASRGQGSNEKLFF. For the CDR3, the DNA is TGTGCCAGCAGGGGACAGGGTTCAAATGAAAAACTGTTTTTT.

This clone occurred a few times. V usage is TRBV15 and J usage is TRBJ1-2, with 9 bases matching TRBD1. The CDR3 contains 14 residues. With V trimmed by 4 bases and J by 7 bases, 7 bases remained unmatched. Germline lookup yields CDR1 LNHNV and CDR2 YYDKDF (reference sequence). CDR3 residues: CATSINRGRSGYTF. Here the CDR3 DNA reads TGTGCCACCAGCATTAACAGGGGGCGGAGTGGCTACACCTTC.

As for this clone: Other DNA sequences in the same sample also yield this CDR3. The rearrangement uses TRBV5-1 and TRBJ1-1; D is unclear. V was pared by 0 bases and J by 0 bases, with 6 bases between. The CDR3 is 14 amino acids. The V gene's germline CDR1 is SGHRS and CDR2 YFSETQ. DNA of the CDR3: TGCGCCAGCAGCTTGGGCGGGATGAACACTGAAGCTTTCTTT. Its protein product is CASSLGGMNTEAFF.

The chain carries TRBV2 and TRBJ2-3, with 11 positions matching TRBD1. The V and J ends lost 6 bases and 9 bases, in that order; junction bases with no gene match: 8. The CDR3 sequence is 14 residues long. The germline V gene has CDR1 SNHLY and CDR2 FYNNEI. The CDR3 DNA sequence: TGTGCCAGCAGGAGTCCCGGGACAGGGGGAACGCAGTATTTT. Its protein product is CASRSPGTGGTQYF.

In this sample, this clone turned up a few times. The chain couples TRBV6-5 to TRBJ1-2; 12 positions agree with TRBD1. The germline V gene encodes CDR1 MNHEY and CDR2 SVGAGI. The CDR3 is 15 amino acids. Germline trimming cut 2 bases from V and 6 bases from J; bases unmatched to any gene: 4. CDR3 DNA sequence: TGTGCCAGCAGTTACACGGGACAGGGGGCGAATGGCTACACCTTC. Translation gives CASSYTGQGANGYTF.

This clone was detected a few times. The CDR3 region has the DNA TGTGCCAGCAGCTTATCAGCTACCGGGGGGAGGGAGACCCAGTACTTC. It translates to CASSLSATGGRETQYF. The chain recombines TRBV7-2 with TRBJ2-5; 7 bases fit TRBD2. V shed 2 bases, J shed 5 bases, and the junction held 11 bases outside the gene matches. The CDR3 contains 16 residues. Germline-derived CDR1 and CDR2 are SGHTA and FQGNSA.

In its sample, this clone was seen a few times. The chain has TRBV28 and TRBJ2-7, with 9 bases that match TRBD1. The CDR3 contains 14 residues. V was clipped by 5 bases and J by 3 bases; unmatched bases: 5. From germline, CDR1 is MDHEN and CDR2 SYDVKM. The DNA for the CDR3 is TGTGCCAGCAGTCTCTCGGGACAGGGCTACGAGCAGTACTTC. Its translation is CASSLSGQGYEQYF.

In this sample, this clone turned up a few times. Other DNA sequences of this sample code for an identical CDR3. This chain uses TRBV18 with TRBJ1-5; tentative D call: TRBD1 (6 bases). The germline gives CDR1 KGHSH, CDR2 LQKENI. The CDR3 spans 14 residues. V was cut by 2 bases and J by 7 bases, with 12 bases left in between. The CDR3 sequence is CASSPGGPNQPQHF. CDR3 nucleotide sequence: TGTGCCAGCTCACCAGGGGGCCCTAACCAGCCCCAGCATTTT.

This clone was seen a handful of times. V usage is TRBV4-1 and J usage is TRBJ2-1; 7 positions match TRBD2. Trimming took 1 base from V and 7 from J; bases not matched to a gene: 7. Germline-derived CDR1 and CDR2 are MGHRA and YSYEKL. The CDR3 length is 15 residues. The CDR3 region has the DNA TGCGCCAGCAGCCAAGTTTTAGGACTAGTGAATGAGCAGTTCTTC. Encoded protein: CASSQVLGLVNEQFF.

This clone was seen a few times. The rearrangement links TRBV18 to TRBJ1-1; no reliable D call. This CDR3 is 13 amino acids long. V dropped 3 bases and J dropped 0 bases, with 5 bases sitting between them. Per germline, CDR1 KGHSH and CDR2 LQKENI. CDR3 sequence (DNA): TGTGCCAGCTCACCTGGCATGAACACTGAAGCTTTCTTT. Protein product: CASSPGMNTEAFF.

This clone has just a few counts. The V and J genes are TRBV5-1 and TRBJ2-7; 7 nucleotides align to TRBD1. Germline V lookup: CDR1 SGHRS, CDR2 YFSETQ. The CDR3 covers 14 residues. V lost 2 bases and J lost 5; bases outside the gene matches: 7. CDR3 in amino acids: CASSLMTGSHEQYF. The CDR3 DNA sequence: TGCGCCAGCAGCTTAATGACAGGGTCCCACGAGCAGTACTTC.

V is TRBV27 and J is TRBJ2-7; 8 bases map to TRBD1. The trim removed 3 bases at V and 3 bases at J, leaving 10 bases unmatched. Germline V CDR1 and CDR2: MNHEY, SMNVEV (reference sequence). This CDR3 region has 16 residues. DNA of the CDR3: TGTGCCAGCAGTTTCCAAGGCGGGACAGGATTCTACGAGCAGTACTTC. It codes for CASSFQGGTGFYEQYF.

This clone was counted a few times. The chain uses TRBV7-9 and TRBJ1-2; D is possibly TRBD1 (6 bases). V was shortened by 4 bases and J by 7 bases, with 13 bases between the two germline ends. This CDR3 is 13 amino acids long. Germline loops: CDR1 SEHNR, CDR2 FQNEAQ (reference sequence). CDR3 amino acids: CASSSRGESGYTF. The CDR3 nucleotides read TGTGCCAGCAGCTCCAGGGGCGAGTCTGGCTACACCTTC. The full variable domain, rest sourced from reference TRBV7-9 and TRBJ1-2, is DTGVSQNPRHKITKRGQNVTFRCDPISEHNRLYWYRQTLGQGPEFLTYFQNEAQLEKSRLLSDRFSAERPKGSFSTLEIQRTEQGDSAMYLCASSSRGESGYTFGSGTRLTVV.

With regard to this clone: An end of the junction does not agree with germline; a read error may underlie this. This sequence joins TRBV7-6 and TRBJ2-7, with 10 positions matching TRBD2. CDR1 and CDR2 from the germline V gene are SGHVS and FNYEAQ. The CDR3 loop spans 14 amino acids. The CDR3 region is CASSLASGSAEQYF. The CDR3, as DNA: TGTGCCAGCAGTTTAGCTAGCGGGAGTGCCGAGCAGTACTTC. Variable domain in full (rest from reference TRBV7-6 and TRBJ2-7): GAGVSQSPRYKVTKRGQDVALRCDPISGHVSLYWYRQALGQGPEFLTYFNYEAQQDKSGLPNDRFSAERPEGSISTLTIQRTEQRDSAMYRCASSLASGSAEQYFGPGTRLTVT.

Ten or more counts support this clone. This chain joins TRBV18 and TRBJ2-1; D is ambiguous. V was cut by 0 bases and J by 4 bases, with 10 bases left in between. The CDR3 has 15 residues. The germline CDR1 and CDR2 sequences are KGHSH and LQKENI. CDR3 bases: TGTGCCAGCTCACCACCGGCACTACCGTACAATGAGCAGTTCTTC. Translated: CASSPPALPYNEQFF.

CDR3 DNA sequence: TGTGCCACCATGATCAGTGAAAAACTGTTTTTT. Translating it yields CATMISEKLFF. The chain uses TRBV6-6 and TRBJ1-4; D is unresolved. The CDR3 is made up of 11 amino acids. V shed 10 bases and J shed 7 bases, with 10 bases lying between them. Germline loops: CDR1 MNHNY, CDR2 SVGAGI (reference sequence).

This clone came up many times. The gene calls are TRBV7-9 and TRBJ1-1; no firm D call. The CDR3 extends over 13 amino acids. The V end lost 9 bases, the J end lost 4 bases, and 15 bases lay between the germline ends. The V gene's germline CDR1 is SEHNR and CDR2 FQNEAQ (reference sequence). CDR3 protein: CARRPRDGTEAFF. The CDR3 region has the DNA TGTGCCAGACGCCCGCGGGATGGCACTGAAGCTTTCTTT.

The V and J genes are TRBV6-1 and TRBJ2-7; 8 bases match TRBD1. Looked up from germline, CDR1 is MNHNS and CDR2 is SASEGT. V lost 0 bases and J lost 2; bases outside the gene matches: 3. CDR3 size: 15 residues. The CDR3 protein is CASSEADRVTYEQYF. CDR3 DNA: TGTGCCAGCAGTGAAGCGGACAGGGTGACCTACGAGCAGTACTTC.

There are a few counts of this clone. This sequence joins TRBV29-1 and TRBJ1-2, with 8 bases lining up with TRBD1. The CDR3 has 14 amino acids. CDR1 and CDR2 from the germline V gene are SQVTM and ANQGSEA. Germline trimming cut 7 bases from V and 3 bases from J; bases unmatched to any gene: 10. The CDR3 region is CSARTGSKDYGYTF. DNA of the CDR3: TGCAGCGCCCGGACAGGGTCCAAGGACTATGGCTACACCTTC.

Here the CDR3 DNA reads TGTGCCAGCAGCTTTGGGGACAGGGGAAGAAGTGGCTACACCTTC. Encoded protein: CASSFGDRGRSGYTF. The chain links TRBV5-4 to TRBJ1-2; 10 bases agree with TRBD1. Germline V lookup: CDR1 SGHNT, CDR2 YYREEE (reference sequence). V dropped 2 bases and J dropped 7; count of bases not matched to a gene: 8. The CDR3 sequence is 15 residues long.

Only a few counts were recorded for this clone. The J gene is TRBJ1-5, the V gene TRBV30; 7 nucleotides agree with TRBD1. Unmatched junction bases numbered 1, after V lost 0 bases and J lost 5 bases. Germline-derived CDR1 and CDR2 are GTSNPN and SVGIG (reference sequence). The CDR3 loop spans 13 amino acids. The CDR3 sequence: CAWSVTGDQPQHF. The CDR3 coding sequence is TGTGCCTGGAGTGTAACAGGGGATCAGCCCCAGCATTTT.

This rearrangement joins TRBV29-1 to TRBJ2-4; 11 bases are a match to TRBD1. CDR3 length: 12 amino acids. J was trimmed by 7 bases and V by 7 bases; bases with no gene match: 3. Germline V CDR1 and CDR2: SQVTM, ANQGSEA. The CDR3 is CSAGDRGNIQYF. The CDR3 DNA is TGCAGCGCTGGGGACAGGGGGAACATTCAGTACTTC. The variable domain in full, with the rest retrieved from reference TRBV29-1 and TRBJ2-4, is SAVISQKPSRDICQRGTSLTIQCQVDSQVTMMFWYRQQPGQSLTLIATANQGSEATYESGFVIDKFPISRPNLTFSTLTVSNMSPEDSSIYLCSAGDRGNIQYFGAGTRLSVL.

The gene calls are TRBV27 and TRBJ2-6; possible D gene TRBD2, 6 bases. In germline, CDR1 is MNHEY, CDR2 SMNVEV (reference sequence). Trimming shortened V by 6 bases and J by 2 bases, and 20 bases separated the two germline ends. The CDR3 totals 18 residues. CDR3 DNA sequence: TGTGCCAGCAGCACCTTCGGGGGTGGCGGTGCTGGGGCCAACGTCCTGACTTTC. It translates to CASSTFGGGGAGANVLTF.

This clone has just a few counts. The V call is TRBV20-1, the J call TRBJ1-1, with 7 bases identical to TRBD1. Germline CDR1 reads DFQATT; CDR2 reads SNEGSKA (reference sequence). With V trimmed by 7 bases and J by 11 bases, 7 bases remained unmatched. The CDR3 runs to 10 residues. The DNA for the CDR3 is TGCAGTGTCACGGACAGGACGGCTTTCTTT. This encodes CSVTDRTAFF.

The rearrangement uses TRBV4-1 and TRBJ1-4; the D is unclear. The germline gives CDR1 MGHRA, CDR2 YSYEKL. The CDR3 sequence is 18 residues long. V was trimmed by 0 bases and J by 5 bases, leaving 19 bases between them. CDR3 in amino acids: CASSQDSGRRETNEKLFF. For the CDR3, the DNA is TGCGCCAGCAGCCAAGATAGTGGACGGAGGGAGACAAATGAAAAACTGTTTTTT.